This T cell receptor beta chain was profiled in a study of CD8+CD57+ T cells in acquired aplastic anemia. Looking at the study overall: The sorted CD4+ and CD8+ cells yielded an average around 3.2 ug of DNA.

General study findings and limits: A significant difference in CD8+ Simpson's diversity between patients and controls was not found. In common between the patients and the controls were around 29 CD8+ CDR3 sequences.

Germline CDR1 reads ENHRY; CDR2 reads SYGVKD. The V and J ends lost 1 base and 0 bases respectively, with 10 bases between them. This CDR3 contains 16 residues. Sequencing involved patients with CD8+CD57+ cell expansion previously shown by flow cytometry. Patients had received no therapy at the time of blood sampling. On this clonotype: Its antigen is still unknown.

Researchers used genomic DNA as the template to profile TCR beta VDJ and CDR3. One entry per CDR3 protein results from TCRdb running MiXCR on the reads. The table records under 350,000 distinct CDR3 sequences, 56% of them present only once. The sequenced sample was sorted CD4+, CD8+, or CD8+CD57+ T cells (not recorded which) from PBMCs. The clonotype comes from a human donor with aplastic anemia. The chain has TRBV10-3 and TRBJ2-1; TRBD2 might be the D (5 bases). The DNA for the CDR3 is TGTGCCATCAGTGAGTTGGACTTCAGCTCCTACAATGAGCAGTTCTTC. The encoded protein is CAISELDFSSYNEQFF.